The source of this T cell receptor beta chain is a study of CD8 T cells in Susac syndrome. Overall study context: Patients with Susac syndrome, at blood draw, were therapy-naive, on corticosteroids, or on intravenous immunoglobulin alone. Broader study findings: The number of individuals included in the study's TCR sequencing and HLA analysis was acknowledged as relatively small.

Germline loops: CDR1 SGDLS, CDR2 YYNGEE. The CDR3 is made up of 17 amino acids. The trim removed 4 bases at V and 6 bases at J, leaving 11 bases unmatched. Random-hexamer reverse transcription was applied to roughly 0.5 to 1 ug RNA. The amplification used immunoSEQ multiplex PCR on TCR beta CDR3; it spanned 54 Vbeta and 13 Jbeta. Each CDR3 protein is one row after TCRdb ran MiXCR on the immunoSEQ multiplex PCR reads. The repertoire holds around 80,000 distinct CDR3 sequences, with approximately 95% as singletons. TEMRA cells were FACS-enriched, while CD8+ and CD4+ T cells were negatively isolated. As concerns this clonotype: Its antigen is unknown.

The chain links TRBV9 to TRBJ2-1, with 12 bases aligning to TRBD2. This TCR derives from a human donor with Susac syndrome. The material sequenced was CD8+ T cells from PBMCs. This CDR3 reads CASSPRLAGVLANEQFF. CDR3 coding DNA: TGTGCCAGCAGCCCCCGACTAGCGGGAGTCTTGGCCAATGAGCAGTTCTTC.